Following are 13 T cell receptor beta chains from one sample sequenced in a study of beta chain features in type 1 diabetes. As every portion of the isolated RNA was reverse transcribed, the sequencing read expressed TCRB transcripts. Some clones are missing from TCRdb's copy, which holds only in-frame ones; the method was immunoSEQ multiplex PCR. The sample yields 400,000 to 550,000 clones, over 10% seen once. Material: naive CD4+ T cells from blood. Receptors were obtained from a woman between 18 and 29 years old in good health.

In its sample, this clone was seen a few times. The chain has TRBV9 and TRBJ2-2; TRBD1 aligns across 7 bases. Losses at the gene ends were 3 bases for V and 6 bases for J; bases not matched to a gene: 5. Per the germline V gene, CDR1 is SGDLS and CDR2 is YYNGEE. This CDR3 is built from 14 residues. CDR3 DNA: TGTGCCAGCAGCGGCGACAGGGTGGCCGGGGAGCTGTTTTTT. Translating it yields CASSGDRVAGELFF.

A word on this clone: Other nucleotide sequences in the sample specify the same CDR3. The rearrangement uses TRBV30 and TRBJ2-7; D possibly corresponds to TRBD1 (5 bases). CDR1 GTSNPN and CDR2 SVGIG come from the germline V gene (reference sequence). The germline V and J ends were trimmed by 1 base and 4 bases, with 8 bases remaining between them. This CDR3 has 12 residues. The CDR3 sequence: CAWSATGYEQYF. Here the CDR3 DNA reads TGTGCCTGGAGTGCCACAGGTTACGAGCAGTACTTC.

The V and J genes are TRBV28 and TRBJ2-4, with a possible D match to TRBD2 (7 bases). Germline V gives CDR1 MDHEN, CDR2 SYDVKM. This CDR3 comprises 17 residues. Trimming left V 2 bases short and J 7 bases short, with 21 bases between. The CDR3 DNA reads TGTGCCAGCAGTTTACGGGGGGCCAGGGCCGAAATGAACATTCAGTACTTC. Protein: CASSLRGARAEMNIQYF.

The table lists this clone with a few counts. CDR3 region: CASSLSAGAVEQYV. In nucleotides, the CDR3 is TGTGCCAGCAGCTTATCGGCAGGGGCTGTCGAGCAGTACGTC. This chain uses TRBV7-9 with TRBJ2-7, with TRBD1 as a possible D gene (6 bases). Germline V lookup: CDR1 SEHNR, CDR2 FQNEAQ (reference sequence). The V end lost 2 bases, the J end lost 6 bases, and 14 bases lay between the germline ends. The CDR3 contains 14 residues.

The rearrangement joins TRBV27 to TRBJ2-7; the D call may be TRBD1 or TRBD2 (6 bases each). V was shortened by 9 bases and J by 2 bases, with 17 bases between the two germline ends. The CDR3 is 14 amino acids. The germline V gene has CDR1 MNHEY and CDR2 SMNVEV (reference sequence). The CDR3 DNA is TGTGCCAGTAGAAGGGGGGCGAGAACCTACGAGCAGTACTTC. This gives the protein CASRRGARTYEQYF.

The rearrangement uses TRBV30 and TRBJ1-1, with no clear D. V lost 3 bases and J lost 1, with 6 bases in between. Germline CDR1 and CDR2: GTSNPN and SVGIG (reference sequence). This CDR3 has 12 amino acids. This CDR3 is CAWSPGNTEAFF. CDR3 DNA: TGTGCCTGGAGCCCCGGGAACACTGAAGCTTTCTTT.

The rearrangement uses TRBV27 and TRBJ2-5; TRBD1 is a possible D gene (6 bases). Between the trimmed V and J ends, which lost 5 bases and 9 bases, there was a span of 19 bases. The CDR3 contains 14 residues. CDR1 and CDR2 from the germline V gene are MNHEY and SMNVEV (reference sequence). CDR3 in amino acids: CASSQRSGPGAQYF. CDR3 nucleotides: TGTGCCAGCAGTCAAAGATCAGGGCCAGGGGCCCAGTACTTC.

This clone has just a few counts. The chain is built from TRBV7-9 and TRBJ2-1; 8 nucleotides match TRBD1. The CDR3 loop spans 15 amino acids. V lost 6 bases, J lost 4 bases, and 8 bases stayed unmatched. In germline, CDR1 is SEHNR, CDR2 FQNEAQ (reference sequence). CDR3 nucleotide sequence: TGTGCCAGCAGTTTTGACAGGGGAGCTTACAATGAGCAGTTCTTC. Amino acids: CASSFDRGAYNEQFF.

This clone was seen at least ten times. This chain uses TRBV29-1 with TRBJ1-2, with D unclear. The germline CDR1 and CDR2 sequences are SQVTM and ANQGSEA. The CDR3 covers 11 residues. The V end lost 7 bases, the J end lost 11 bases, and 17 bases lay between the germline ends. The CDR3 DNA sequence: TGCAGCGCCGGAGACCTGCGTGGTTACACCTTC. This sequence encodes CSAGDLRGYTF.

V and J are TRBV29-1 and TRBJ1-2; D possibly corresponds to TRBD1 (6 bases). Trimming removed 4 bases at V and 5 bases at J, with 20 bases between. Germline-derived CDR1 and CDR2 are SQVTM and ANQGSEA. The CDR3 consists of 15 residues. The CDR3 DNA sequence: TGCAGCGTTGTTGGGCCGACAGGCTCACCTTATGGCTACACCTTC. Translating it yields CSVVGPTGSPYGYTF.

This clone was counted between two and nine times. DNA of the CDR3: TGTGCCATCAGTGAGCCGGGACAGGGGGCTGGAGAGCAGTACGTC. It translates to CAISEPGQGAGEQYV. The chain is built from TRBV10-3 and TRBJ2-7; 12 nucleotides align to TRBD1. This CDR3 is 15 amino acids long. In germline, CDR1 is ENHRY, CDR2 SYGVKD. Unmatched junction bases numbered 6, after V lost 2 bases and J lost 7 bases.

This clone was seen a few times. This chain links TRBV13 with TRBJ2-1, with 7 bases matching TRBD2. Germline CDR1 and CDR2: PRHDT and FYEKMQ (reference sequence). The CDR3 sequence is 13 residues long. Trimming cost V 5 bases and J 8 bases; bases outside gene matches: 6. CDR3 sequence: CASSPGGGHEQFF. The CDR3 DNA reads as TGTGCCAGCAGCCCGGGCGGGGGACATGAGCAGTTCTTC.

The gene calls are TRBV29-1 and TRBJ1-1; no reliable D call. Germline assignment: CDR1 SQVTM and CDR2 ANQGSEA. This CDR3 is 12 amino acids long. Trimming removed 6 bases from V and 4 bases from J, with 12 bases in between. CDR3 region: CSVDSASTEAFF. DNA of the CDR3: TGCAGCGTGGACTCTGCGTCCACTGAAGCTTTCTTT. The variable domain in full, completed from reference TRBV29-1 and TRBJ1-1, reads SAVISQKPSRDICQRGTSLTIQCQVDSQVTMMFWYRQQPGQSLTLIATANQGSEATYESGFVIDKFPISRPNLTFSTLTVSNMSPEDSSIYLCSVDSASTEAFFGQGTRLTVV.